This T cell receptor (beta chain) appears in the sequencing data of a study of shared clonotypes between healthy human individuals. General study findings and limits: Sequencing of the sorted subsets was shown by rarefaction to be incomplete despite large depth.

Naive-designated CD8 cells lacked CD45RO, were positively enriched for CCR7, and omitted terminally differentiated effector memory CD45RA+ cells. The germline V gene encodes CDR1 SGHKS and CDR2 YYEKEE (reference sequence). V was clipped by 4 bases and J by 4 bases, with 15 bases between them. CDR3 size: 14 residues. The data were produced by immunoSEQ multiplex PCR, yet TCRdb's version contains in-frame clones alone and is incomplete. The data hold about 680,000 clones, with about 90% observed a single time. About this clone: Antigen specificity is unknown.

This receptor was obtained from a young man in good health. What was sequenced was naive CD8+ T cells sorted from blood. The chain has TRBV5-5 and TRBJ2-7; tentatively, D is TRBD2 (5 bases). Here the CDR3 reads CASSHDWGDYEQYF. CDR3 nucleotide sequence: TGTGCCAGCAGCCACGACTGGGGAGATTACGAGCAGTACTTC.